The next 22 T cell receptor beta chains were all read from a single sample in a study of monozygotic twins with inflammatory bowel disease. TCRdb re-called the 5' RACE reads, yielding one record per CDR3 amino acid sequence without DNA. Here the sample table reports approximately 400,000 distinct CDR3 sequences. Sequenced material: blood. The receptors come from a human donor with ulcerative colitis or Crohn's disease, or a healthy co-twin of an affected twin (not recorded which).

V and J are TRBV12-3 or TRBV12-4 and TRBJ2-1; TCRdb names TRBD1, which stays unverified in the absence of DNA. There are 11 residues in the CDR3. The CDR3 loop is CASSTGNEQFF.

The CDR3 here is CASSSGPLGLNEQFF. This sequence joins TRBV12-3 or TRBV12-4 and TRBJ2-1; TCRdb picks TRBD2, but there is no DNA to check that call. The CDR3 spans 15 residues.

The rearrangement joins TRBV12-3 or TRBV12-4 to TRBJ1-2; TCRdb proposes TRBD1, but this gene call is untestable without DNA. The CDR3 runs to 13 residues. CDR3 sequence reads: CASNPRGNYGYTF.

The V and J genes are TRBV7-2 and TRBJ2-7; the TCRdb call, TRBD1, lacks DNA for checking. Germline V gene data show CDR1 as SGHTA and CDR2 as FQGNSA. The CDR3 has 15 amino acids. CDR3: CASSSPQGFSYEQYF.

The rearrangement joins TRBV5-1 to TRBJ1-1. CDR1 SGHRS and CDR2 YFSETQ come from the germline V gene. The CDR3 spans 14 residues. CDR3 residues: CASSFFDTNTEAFF.

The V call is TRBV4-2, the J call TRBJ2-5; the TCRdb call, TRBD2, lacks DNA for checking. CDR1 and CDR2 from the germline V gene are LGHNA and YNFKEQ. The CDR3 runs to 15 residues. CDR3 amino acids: CASSQESGGEETQYF.

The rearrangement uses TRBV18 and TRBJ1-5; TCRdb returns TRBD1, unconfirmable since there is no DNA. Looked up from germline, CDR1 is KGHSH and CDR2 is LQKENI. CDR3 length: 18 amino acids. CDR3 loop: CASSPRDRGRAGNQPQHF.

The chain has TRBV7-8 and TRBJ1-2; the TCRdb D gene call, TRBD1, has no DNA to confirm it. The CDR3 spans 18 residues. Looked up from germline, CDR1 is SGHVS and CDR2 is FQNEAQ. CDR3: CASSPQKGQVTINYGYTF.

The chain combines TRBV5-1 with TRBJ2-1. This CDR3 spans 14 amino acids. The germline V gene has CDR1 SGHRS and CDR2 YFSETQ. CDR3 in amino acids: CASSSGRTTNEQFF.

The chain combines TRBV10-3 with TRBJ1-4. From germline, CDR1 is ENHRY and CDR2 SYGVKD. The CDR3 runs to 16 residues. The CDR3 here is CAISDPTRLPTEKLFF.

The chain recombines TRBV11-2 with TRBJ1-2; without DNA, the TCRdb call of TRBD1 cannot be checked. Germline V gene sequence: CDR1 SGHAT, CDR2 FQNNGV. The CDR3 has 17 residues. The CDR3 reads CASSPSTTPGINYGYTF.

The CDR3 is CSVEGAYYGYTF. The chain couples TRBV29-1 to TRBJ1-2. The CDR3 covers 12 residues. Germline CDR1 SQVTM, CDR2 ANQGSEA.

The CDR3 spells CASSPSGTGDNEQFF. The chain has TRBV7-3 and TRBJ2-1; the D gene TCRdb calls, TRBD1, cannot be checked with no DNA. From germline, CDR1 is SGHTA and CDR2 FQGTGA. This CDR3 is 15 amino acids long.

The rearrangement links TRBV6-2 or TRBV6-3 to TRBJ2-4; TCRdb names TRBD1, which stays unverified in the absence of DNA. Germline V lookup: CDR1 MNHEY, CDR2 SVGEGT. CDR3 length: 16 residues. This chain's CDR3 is CASSPAGQLTKNIQYF.

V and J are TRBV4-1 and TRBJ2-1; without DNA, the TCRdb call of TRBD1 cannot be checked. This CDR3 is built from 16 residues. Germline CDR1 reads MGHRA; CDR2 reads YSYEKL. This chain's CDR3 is CASGLRGGISYNEQFF.

CDR3 amino acids: CASSPTGQGGYEQYF. The chain is built from TRBV18 and TRBJ2-7; TCRdb calls TRBD1, which cannot be checked without DNA. Germline CDR1 and CDR2: KGHSH and LQKENI. This CDR3 is built from 15 residues.

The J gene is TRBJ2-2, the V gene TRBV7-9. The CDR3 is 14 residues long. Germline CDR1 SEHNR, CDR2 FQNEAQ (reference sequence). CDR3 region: CASSLENSAGELFF.

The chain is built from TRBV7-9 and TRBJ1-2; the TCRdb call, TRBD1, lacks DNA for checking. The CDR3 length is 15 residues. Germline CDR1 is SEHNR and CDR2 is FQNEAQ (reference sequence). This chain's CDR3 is CASSWRRQGDYGYTF.

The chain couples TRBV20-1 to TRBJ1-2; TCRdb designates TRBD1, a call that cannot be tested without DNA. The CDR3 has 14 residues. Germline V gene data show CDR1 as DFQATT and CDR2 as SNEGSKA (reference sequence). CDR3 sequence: CSARDRTRDYGYTF.

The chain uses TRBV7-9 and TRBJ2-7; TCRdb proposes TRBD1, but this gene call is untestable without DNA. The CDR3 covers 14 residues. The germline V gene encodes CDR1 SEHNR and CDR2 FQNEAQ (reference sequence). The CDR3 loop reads CASSFPTTSGEQYF.

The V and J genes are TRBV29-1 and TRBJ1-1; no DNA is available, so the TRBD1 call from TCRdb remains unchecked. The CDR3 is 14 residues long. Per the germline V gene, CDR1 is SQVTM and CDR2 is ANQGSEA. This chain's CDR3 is CSVLDRAGNTEAFF.

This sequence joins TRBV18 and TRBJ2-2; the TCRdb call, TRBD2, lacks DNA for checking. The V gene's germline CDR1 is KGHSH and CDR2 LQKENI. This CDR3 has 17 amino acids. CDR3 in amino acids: CASSAIKTSGDTGELFF.